The clone carrying this T cell receptor beta chain occurred a few times. Its antigen remains unknown. This sample is part of a study of response to subunit inactivated influenza vaccine. MiXCR, applied by TCRdb to the RT-PCR reads, yields one record per CDR3 protein. The sample holds fewer than 700,000 distinct CDR3 sequences, over 10% seen once. This CDR3 has 14 residues. CDR1 and CDR2 (germline): LGHNA, YNFKEQ. Trimming stripped 1 base from V and 4 bases from J, with 8 bases between. Study conclusions and caveats: Each seasonal flu vaccination may recruit only limited new T cells, authors suggested.

The chain employs TRBV4-2 and TRBJ1-3, with D possibly TRBD1 on 6 matching bases. The source of this sequence is a man in his fifties or sixties who received an inactivated influenza vaccine. The sequenced sample was PBMCs from blood, obtained around seven weeks after vaccination. The CDR3 loop reads CASSQAGVGNTIYF. CDR3 DNA sequence: TGTGCCAGCAGCCAAGCAGGGGTCGGAAACACCATATATTTT.